This note documents a single T cell receptor beta chain sequence. What it binds is not known. This CDR3 spans 12 amino acids. Germline-derived CDR1 and CDR2 are DFQATT and SNEGSKA (reference sequence). Investigators built TCR beta libraries using UMI-labeled 5' RACE. From the 5' RACE reads, TCRdb lists one entry per CDR3 protein and no DNA. Found here are about 3,200 distinct CDR3 sequences; the top ten clones hold about 30%. These data come from a study of human CD8 memory T cell subsets. Overall study results and limits: High, similar diversity marked stem-like memory and precursor exhausted T cells but not effector memory cells. The T cell repertoires of the stem-like memory and precursor exhausted subsets exhibited minimal overlap with one another.

Buffy coats of healthy donors provided the PBMC used. Magnetic separation of the negative type served to enrich total CD8+ T cells. The TCR originated in a human donor in good health. Sequenced sample: CD8+ T cells from PBMCs. The chain joins TRBV20-1 to TRBJ1-1; TCRdb outputs TRBD1, but without DNA this stays unchecked. This chain's CDR3 is CSARRGDTEAFF.